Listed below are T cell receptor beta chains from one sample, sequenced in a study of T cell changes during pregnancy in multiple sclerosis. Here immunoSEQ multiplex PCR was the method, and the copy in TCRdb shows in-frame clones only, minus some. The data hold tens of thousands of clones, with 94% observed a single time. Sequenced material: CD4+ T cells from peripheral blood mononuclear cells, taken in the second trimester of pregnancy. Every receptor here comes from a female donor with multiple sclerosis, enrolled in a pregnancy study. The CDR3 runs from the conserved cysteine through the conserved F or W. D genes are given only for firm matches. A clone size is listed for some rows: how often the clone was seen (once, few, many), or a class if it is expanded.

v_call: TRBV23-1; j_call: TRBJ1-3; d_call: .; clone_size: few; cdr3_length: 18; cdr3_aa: CASSQSNIDSVSGNTIYF; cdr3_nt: TGCGCCAGCAGTCAATCTAATATCGACAGCGTCTCTGGAAACACCATATATTTT
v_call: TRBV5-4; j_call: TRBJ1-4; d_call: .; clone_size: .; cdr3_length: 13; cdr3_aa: CASSLGREEKLFF; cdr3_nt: TGTGCCAGCAGCCTGGGCCGCGAAGAAAAACTGTTTTTT
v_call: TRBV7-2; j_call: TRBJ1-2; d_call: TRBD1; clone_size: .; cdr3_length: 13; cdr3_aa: CASSSTGVDGYTF; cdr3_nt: TGTGCCAGCAGCTCAACAGGGGTCGATGGCTACACCTTC
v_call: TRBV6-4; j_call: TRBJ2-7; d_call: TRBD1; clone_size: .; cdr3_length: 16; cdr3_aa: CASSDNRGHGSYEQYF; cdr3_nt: TGTGCCAGCAGTGATAACAGGGGGCATGGCTCCTACGAGCAGTACTTC
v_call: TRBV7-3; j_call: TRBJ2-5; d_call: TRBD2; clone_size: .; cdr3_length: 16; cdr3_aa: CASSRTTSGGSETQYF; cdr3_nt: TGTGCCAGCAGCCGCACTACTAGCGGGGGTTCAGAGACCCAGTACTTC
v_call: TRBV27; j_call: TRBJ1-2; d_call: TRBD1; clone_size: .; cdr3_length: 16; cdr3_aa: CASSLSQTGGSSGYTF; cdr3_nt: TGTGCCAGCAGTTTATCGCAGACAGGGGGCAGTAGTGGCTACACCTTC
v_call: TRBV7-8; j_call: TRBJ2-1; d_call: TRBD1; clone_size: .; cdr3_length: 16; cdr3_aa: CASSLTRGTGGDEQFF; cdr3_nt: TGTGCCAGCAGCTTAACTAGGGGGACAGGGGGCGATGAGCAGTTCTTC
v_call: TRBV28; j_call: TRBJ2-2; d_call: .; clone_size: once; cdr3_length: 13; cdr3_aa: CASSLHLFGELFF; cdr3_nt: TGTGCCAGCAGTTTACATTTGTTCGGGGAGCTGTTTTTT
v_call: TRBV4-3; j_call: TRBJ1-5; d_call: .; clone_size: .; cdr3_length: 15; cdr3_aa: CASSQSLTGSQPQHF; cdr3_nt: TGCGCCAGCAGCCAATCTCTGACCGGGAGTCAGCCCCAGCATTTT
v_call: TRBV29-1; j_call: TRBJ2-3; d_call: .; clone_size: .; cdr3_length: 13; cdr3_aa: CSGSRTVTDTQYF; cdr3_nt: TGCAGCGGATCCCGGACAGTCACAGATACGCAGTATTTT
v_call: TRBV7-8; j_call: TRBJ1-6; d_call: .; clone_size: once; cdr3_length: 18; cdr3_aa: CASSSTSGAGQRYSPLHF; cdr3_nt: TGTGCCAGCAGCTCCACCTCCGGTGCGGGGCAAAGGTATTCACCCCTCCACTTT
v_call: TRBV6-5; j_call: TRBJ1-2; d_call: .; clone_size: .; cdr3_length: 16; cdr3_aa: CASSYVQGAPEYGYTF; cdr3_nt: TGTGCCAGCAGTTACGTGCAGGGTGCTCCAGAATATGGCTACACCTTC
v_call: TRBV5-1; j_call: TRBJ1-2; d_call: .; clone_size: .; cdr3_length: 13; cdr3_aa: CASSLEGGYGYTF; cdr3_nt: TGCGCCAGCAGCTTAGAGGGTGGCTATGGCTACACCTTC
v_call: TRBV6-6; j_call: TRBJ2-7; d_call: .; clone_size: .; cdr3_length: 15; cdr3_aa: CASRPRGGTDYEQYF; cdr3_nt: TGTGCCAGCAGACCACGAGGGGGGACAGACTACGAGCAGTACTTC
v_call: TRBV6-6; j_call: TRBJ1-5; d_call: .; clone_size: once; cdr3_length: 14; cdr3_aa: CASTYLDYNQPQHF; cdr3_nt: TGTGCCAGCACCTACCTGGACTACAATCAGCCCCAGCATTTT
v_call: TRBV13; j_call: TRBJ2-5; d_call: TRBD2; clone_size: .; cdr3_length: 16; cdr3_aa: CASSSRTSGGGETQYF; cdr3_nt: TGTGCCAGCAGCTCGCGGACTAGCGGGGGGGGAGAGACCCAGTACTTC
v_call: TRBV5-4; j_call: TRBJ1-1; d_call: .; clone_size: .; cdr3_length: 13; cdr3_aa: CATYYGGRAEAFF; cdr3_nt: TGTGCCACCTACTATGGGGGGAGGGCTGAAGCTTTCTTT
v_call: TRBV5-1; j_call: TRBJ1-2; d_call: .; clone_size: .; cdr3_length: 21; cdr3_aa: CASSLWATPDSGTILNYGYTF; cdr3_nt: TGCGCCAGCAGCTTGTGGGCAACTCCGGATTCCGGGACAATCCTGAACTATGGCTACACCTTC
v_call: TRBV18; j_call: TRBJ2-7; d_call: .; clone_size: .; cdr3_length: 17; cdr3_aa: CASSPLLITGSSYEQYF; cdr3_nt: TGTGCCAGCTCACCACTCCTCATAACGGGGAGCTCCTACGAGCAGTACTTC
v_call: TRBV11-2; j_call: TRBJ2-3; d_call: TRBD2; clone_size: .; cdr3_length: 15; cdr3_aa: CASSLGLASTDTQYF; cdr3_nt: TGTGCCAGCAGCTTGGGACTAGCTAGCACAGATACGCAGTATTTT
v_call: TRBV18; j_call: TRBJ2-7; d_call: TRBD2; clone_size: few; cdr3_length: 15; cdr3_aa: CASSPRLAGAYEQYF; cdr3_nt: TGTGCCAGCTCACCAAGGCTAGCGGGAGCATACGAGCAGTACTTC
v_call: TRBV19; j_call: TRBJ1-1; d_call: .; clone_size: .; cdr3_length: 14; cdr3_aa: CASSIQGSATEAFF; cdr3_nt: TGTGCCAGTAGTATCCAGGGATCGGCCACTGAAGCTTTCTTT
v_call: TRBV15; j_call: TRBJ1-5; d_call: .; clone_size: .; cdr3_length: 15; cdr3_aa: CATSRDLRAAQPQHF; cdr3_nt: TGTGCCACCAGCAGAGATTTGAGAGCGGCTCAGCCCCAGCATTTT
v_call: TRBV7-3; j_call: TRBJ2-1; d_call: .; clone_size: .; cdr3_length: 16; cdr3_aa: CASSFSGGSSYNEQFF; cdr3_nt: TGTGCCAGCAGCTTTTCGGGGGGCAGCTCCTACAATGAGCAGTTCTTC
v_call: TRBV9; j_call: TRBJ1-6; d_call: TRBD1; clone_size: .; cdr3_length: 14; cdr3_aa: CASSFLDRDSPLHF; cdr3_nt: TGTGCCAGCAGCTTCCTCGACAGGGATTCACCCCTCCACTTT
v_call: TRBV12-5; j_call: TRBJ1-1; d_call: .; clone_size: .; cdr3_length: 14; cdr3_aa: CASGLPPENTEAFF; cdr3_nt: TGTGCTAGTGGTTTGCCCCCAGAGAACACTGAAGCTTTCTTT